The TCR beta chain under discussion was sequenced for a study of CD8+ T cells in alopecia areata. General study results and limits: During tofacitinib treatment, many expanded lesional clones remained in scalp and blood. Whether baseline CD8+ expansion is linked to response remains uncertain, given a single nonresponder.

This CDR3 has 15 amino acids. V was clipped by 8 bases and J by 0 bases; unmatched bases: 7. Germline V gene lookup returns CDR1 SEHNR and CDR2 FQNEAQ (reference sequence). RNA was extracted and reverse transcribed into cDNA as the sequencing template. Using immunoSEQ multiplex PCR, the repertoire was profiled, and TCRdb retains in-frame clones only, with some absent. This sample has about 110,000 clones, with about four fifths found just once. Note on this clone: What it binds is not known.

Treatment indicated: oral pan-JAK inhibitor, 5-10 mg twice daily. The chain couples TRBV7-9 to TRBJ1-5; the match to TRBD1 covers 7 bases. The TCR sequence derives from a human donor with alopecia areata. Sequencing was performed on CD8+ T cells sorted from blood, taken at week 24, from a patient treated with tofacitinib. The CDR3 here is CASSGQTNSNQPQHF. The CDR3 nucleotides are TGTGCCAGCTCGGGACAGACGAATAGCAATCAGCCCCAGCATTTT.